This T cell receptor beta chain was identified during a study of T cells after yellow fever vaccination. Overall study results and limits: Any FACS-sorted repertoire could hold abundant clonotypes that contaminate it from the bulk population. Researchers noted that a small share of clonotypes showed up in both CD4 and CD8 compartments. Clones from primary vaccination mostly reappeared after the booster (96% CD4, under 90% CD8).

A word on this clonotype: Its matching antigen is unknown.

CDR1 and CDR2 (germline): SQVTM, ANQGSEA. CDR3 length: 12 residues. V was shortened by 3 bases and J by 4 bases, with 9 bases between the two germline ends. TCR cDNA was made by 5'RACE template switching, adding a universal primer site and UMIs. TCRdb called the 5' RACE reads again in MiXCR, with one record for every CDR3 protein. The data show about 180,000 distinct CDR3 sequences, approximately 6.2% seen once. The source material was CD4+ T cells sorted from PBMCs, sampled on the day of the first yellow fever vaccination. The genes are TRBV29-1 and TRBJ1-2; D call uncertain. The sequence came from a man aged 18 to 35 who received the YFV17D yellow fever vaccine. Here the CDR3 DNA reads TGCAGCGTTGATCCCACGGGCTATGGCTACACCTTC. As protein: CSVDPTGYGYTF.